This passage covers 23 T cell receptor beta chains from one sample sequenced in a study of shared clonotypes between healthy human individuals. TCRdb keeps only in-frame clones here, not all; method: immunoSEQ multiplex PCR. Of nearly 1 million clones in the sample, about 80% were seen once. Sequenced sample: memory CD4+ T cells sorted from blood. Regarding subset: CD45RA-negative fraction. These receptors came from a man between 18 and 35 years old in good health.

This CDR3 reads CASKKTDSDTQYF. CDR3 coding DNA: TGTGCCAGTAAGAAAACCGATTCCGATACGCAGTATTTT. V gene TRBV19 combines with J gene TRBJ2-3; D gene uncertain. CDR3 length equals 13 residues. Germline CDR1 is LNHDA and CDR2 is SQIVND (reference sequence). Trimming stripped 7 bases from V and 6 bases from J, with 14 bases between.

J is TRBJ1-5 and V is TRBV10-2; D perhaps matches TRBD1 (6 bases). Germline CDR1 and CDR2: WSHSY and SAAADI. The ends were cut back, 10 bases at V and 7 bases at J, with 23 bases in the middle. The CDR3 is 15 residues long. The CDR3 is CATKPNAGEGQPQHF. In DNA form, the CDR3 reads TGCGCCACCAAACCCAATGCAGGGGAAGGACAGCCCCAGCATTTT.

This clone has a handful of counts. The rearrangement links TRBV19 to TRBJ1-2; 7 positions match TRBD1. With V trimmed by 4 bases and J by 4 bases, 9 bases remained unmatched. The CDR3 runs to 15 residues. Germline CDR1 and CDR2: LNHDA and SQIVND (reference sequence). The CDR3 DNA follows: TGTGCCAGTAGTACCCGGGACAGTTTTGTCTATGGCTACACCTTC. This translates into CASSTRDSFVYGYTF.

V gene TRBV7-2 combines with J gene TRBJ2-7; 8 nucleotides align to TRBD2. V gave up 3 bases and J gave up 7 bases; unmatched junction bases: 8. The CDR3 runs to 14 residues. From germline, CDR1 is SGHTA and CDR2 FQGNSA. CDR3: CASSFVGTSGEQYF. The CDR3 DNA reads as TGTGCCAGCAGCTTCGTCGGGACTAGTGGGGAGCAGTACTTC.

V is TRBV7-2 and J is TRBJ2-1; possible D gene TRBD2, 5 bases. This CDR3 spans 15 amino acids. The germline V gene encodes CDR1 SGHTA and CDR2 FQGNSA. With 0 bases removed from V and 2 bases from J, the gap between germline ends came to 8 bases. CDR3 coding DNA: TGTGCCAGCAGCTTAGCAGGGAGCACCTACAATGAGCAGTTCTTC. Amino acids: CASSLAGSTYNEQFF.

V usage is TRBV5-1 and J usage is TRBJ2-1; no clear D. This CDR3 has 14 amino acids. The V end lost 0 bases, the J end lost 6 bases, and 10 bases lay between the germline ends. Germline-derived CDR1 and CDR2 are SGHRS and YFSETQ. CDR3 amino acids: CASSLASASNEQFF. The CDR3 bases are TGCGCCAGCAGCTTGGCGTCGGCAAGCAATGAGCAGTTCTTC.

This chain joins TRBV7-9 and TRBJ2-3; D unclear. Germline-derived CDR1 and CDR2 are SEHNR and FQNEAQ (reference sequence). V was trimmed by 5 bases and J by 2 bases, leaving 11 bases between them. This CDR3 contains 14 residues. In nucleotides, the CDR3 is TGTGCCAGCAGCATGAATGCCCTCACAGATACGCAGTATTTT. Translation: CASSMNALTDTQYF. The variable domain in full, completed from reference TRBV7-9 and TRBJ2-3, reads DTGVSQNPRHKITKRGQNVTFRCDPISEHNRLYWYRQTLGQGPEFLTYFQNEAQLEKSRLLSDRFSAERPKGSFSTLEIQRTEQGDSAMYLCASSMNALTDTQYFGPGTRLTVL.

The chain has TRBV11-2 and TRBJ2-3; D gene uncertain. This CDR3 contains 15 residues. Looked up from germline, CDR1 is SGHAT and CDR2 is FQNNGV. The germline V and J ends were trimmed by 2 bases and 6 bases, with 15 bases remaining between them. The chain's CDR3 is CASSLKPGSGDTQYF. The CDR3 bases are TGTGCCAGCAGCTTAAAACCAGGAAGTGGGGATACGCAGTATTTT.

The chain carries TRBV2 and TRBJ2-2, with 8 positions matching TRBD2. After removal of 6 bases from V and 5 bases from J, the junction contained 5 bases not matched to a gene. Germline CDR1 SNHLY, CDR2 FYNNEI. The CDR3 consists of 14 residues. CDR3 bases: TGTGCCAGCAGGGGGACTAGTTGGACCGGGGAGCTGTTTTTT. Residues: CASRGTSWTGELFF.

There are a few counts of this clone. The chain carries TRBV4-1 and TRBJ1-5, with 12 bases matching TRBD1. Germline CDR1 MGHRA, CDR2 YSYEKL. The CDR3 runs to 16 residues. J gave up 3 bases and V 4 bases, and 4 bases lay outside the gene matches. The CDR3 DNA follows: TGCGCCAGCAGCCTTGGGACAGGGGGCATCAATCAGCCCCAGCATTTT. Translating it yields CASSLGTGGINQPQHF.

V gene TRBV15 combines with J gene TRBJ2-3; the match to TRBD1 covers 7 bases. The CDR3 length is 15 residues. Germline V gives CDR1 LNHNV, CDR2 YYDKDF (reference sequence). After removal of 2 bases from V and 1 base from J, the junction contained 3 bases not matched to a gene. The CDR3 bases are TGTGCCACCAGCAGACCAGGACAGGGCACAGATACGCAGTATTTT. Translated: CATSRPGQGTDTQYF. The variable domain in full, with the rest retrieved from reference TRBV15 and TRBJ2-3, is DAMVIQNPRYQVTQFGKPVTLSCSQTLNHNVMYWYQQKSSQAPKLLFHYYDKDFNNEADTPDNFQSRRPNTSFCFLDIRSPGLGDTAMYLCATSRPGQGTDTQYFGPGTRLTVL.

The chain uses TRBV28 and TRBJ1-2; D is undetermined. The CDR3 loop spans 13 amino acids. The germline V gene has CDR1 MDHEN and CDR2 SYDVKM. Trimming stripped 3 bases from V and 7 bases from J, with 12 bases between. The CDR3 is CASSFFGLGGYTF. In DNA form, the CDR3 reads TGTGCCAGCAGTTTCTTTGGGTTGGGTGGCTACACCTTC.

The genes are TRBV6-5 and TRBJ2-2, with D hard to call. Trimming removed 2 bases at V and 1 base at J, with 5 bases between. The germline CDR1 and CDR2 sequences are MNHEY and SVGAGI. The CDR3 has 14 residues. CDR3 residues: CASSYIRNTGELFF. The CDR3, as DNA: TGTGCCAGCAGTTACATCAGGAACACCGGGGAGCTGTTTTTT.

The rearrangement links TRBV27 to TRBJ1-1; D unresolved. Trimming removed 2 bases at V and 6 bases at J, with 10 bases between. Germline V gene sequence: CDR1 MNHEY, CDR2 SMNVEV (reference sequence). The CDR3 runs to 13 residues. The CDR3 loop reads CASSLKGKPEAFF. DNA for the CDR3: TGTGCCAGCAGTTTAAAAGGGAAGCCTGAAGCTTTCTTT.

This clone was detected only once. This sequence joins TRBV19 and TRBJ1-6; D is possibly TRBD1 (5 bases). The CDR3 length is 16 residues. Germline CDR1 is LNHDA and CDR2 is SQIVND (reference sequence). V lost 2 bases and J 9 bases, leaving 17 bases between the germline ends. Here the CDR3 DNA reads TGTGCCAGTAGTATACAGGACATCCGGCGCGGTTCACCCCTCCACTTT. Residues: CASSIQDIRRGSPLHF.

To note about this clone: Additional DNA sequences in this sample encode the identical CDR3. The chain carries TRBV10-3 and TRBJ2-6; D call uncertain. Trimming took 4 bases from V and 0 from J, leaving 4 bases between them. The CDR3 loop spans 14 amino acids. Germline loops: CDR1 ENHRY, CDR2 SYGVKD. CDR3 amino acids: CAISGDSGANVLTF. The CDR3 DNA is TGTGCCATCAGTGGTGACTCTGGGGCCAACGTCCTGACTTTC.

In regard to this clone: Its ends do not fully match the called genes, so a read error is possible. The chain couples TRBV27 to TRBJ2-1; D is possibly TRBD2 (6 bases). This CDR3 has 13 amino acids. Germline CDR1 and CDR2: MNHEY and SMNVEV (reference sequence). The CDR3 spells CASSFLTDRERFF. As DNA, the CDR3 is TGTGCCAGCAGTTTCCTAACGGACCGGGAGCGGTTCTTC.

The V gene is TRBV10-3, the J gene TRBJ2-7; 8 nucleotides match TRBD1. The CDR3 totals 15 residues. Germline CDR1 ENHRY, CDR2 SYGVKD. The junction had 10 bases not matched to a gene; V was cut back by 6 bases and J by 3 bases. Here the CDR3 reads CAISQGPGTGYEQYF. The CDR3 coding sequence is TGTGCCATCAGCCAAGGACCGGGGACAGGCTACGAGCAGTACTTC.

The chain couples TRBV2 to TRBJ2-7; D is ambiguous. The germline V gene has CDR1 SNHLY and CDR2 FYNNEI. CDR3 size: 12 residues. Trimming shortened V by 7 bases and J by 1 base, and 8 bases separated the two germline ends. The CDR3 sequence is CASTKSSYEQYF. CDR3 bases: TGTGCCAGCACCAAAAGTTCCTACGAGCAGTACTTC.

The chain joins TRBV5-1 to TRBJ2-5; D perhaps matches TRBD2 (6 bases). The CDR3 length is 15 residues. V was cut by 4 bases and J by 1 base, with 14 bases left in between. Germline-derived CDR1 and CDR2 are SGHRS and YFSETQ. The chain's CDR3 is CASSPGGATQETQYF. DNA of the CDR3: TGCGCCAGCAGCCCCGGAGGGGCGACCCAAGAGACCCAGTACTTC. Based on the CDR3 plus reference TRBV5-1 and TRBJ2-5, the full variable domain is KAGVTQTPRYLIKTRGQQVTLSCSPISGHRSVSWYQQTPGQGLQFLFEYFSETQRNKGNFPGRFSGRQFSNSRSEMNVSTLELGDSALYLCASSPGGATQETQYFGPGTRLLVL.

The chain employs TRBV10-2 and TRBJ1-1, with D uncertain. The length of the CDR3 is 10 residues. The germline V and J ends were trimmed by 8 bases and 2 bases, with 3 bases remaining between them. Germline V lookup: CDR1 WSHSY, CDR2 SAAADI. The CDR3, as DNA: TGCGCCAGCCGCAACACTGAAGCTTTCTTT. Protein sequence: CASRNTEAFF.

The chain uses TRBV7-9 and TRBJ2-2, with D unresolved. Between the trimmed V and J ends, which lost 5 bases and 2 bases, there was a span of 6 bases. Germline values: CDR1 SEHNR, CDR2 FQNEAQ (reference sequence). The CDR3 covers 13 residues. CDR3 coding DNA: TGTGCCAGCAGCCCTAGAAACACCGGGGAGCTGTTTTTT. As protein: CASSPRNTGELFF.

This chain joins TRBV28 and TRBJ1-2; 7 bases align to TRBD1. Trimming cost V 1 base and J 5 bases; bases outside gene matches: 10. Germline assignment: CDR1 MDHEN and CDR2 SYDVKM. The CDR3 runs 16 residues. For the CDR3, the DNA is TGTGCCAGCAGTTTATTCACAGGGGCCGGGGCATATGGCTACACCTTC. This translates into CASSLFTGAGAYGYTF.